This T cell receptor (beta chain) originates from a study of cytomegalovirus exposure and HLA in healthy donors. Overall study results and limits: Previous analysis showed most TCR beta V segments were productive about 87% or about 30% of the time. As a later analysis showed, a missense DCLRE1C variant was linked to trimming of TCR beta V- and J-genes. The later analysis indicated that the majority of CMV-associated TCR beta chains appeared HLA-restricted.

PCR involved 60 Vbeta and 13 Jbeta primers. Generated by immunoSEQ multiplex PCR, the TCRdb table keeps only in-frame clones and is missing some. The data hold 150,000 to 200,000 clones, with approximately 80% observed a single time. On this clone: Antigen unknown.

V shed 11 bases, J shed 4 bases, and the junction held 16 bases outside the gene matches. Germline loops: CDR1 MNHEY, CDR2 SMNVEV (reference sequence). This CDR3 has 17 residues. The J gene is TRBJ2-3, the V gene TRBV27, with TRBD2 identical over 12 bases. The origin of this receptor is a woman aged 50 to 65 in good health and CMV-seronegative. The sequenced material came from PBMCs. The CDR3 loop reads CAAGGLAGTLGSDTQYF. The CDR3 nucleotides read TGTGCCGCTGGAGGACTAGCGGGAACACTCGGCTCAGATACGCAGTATTTT.